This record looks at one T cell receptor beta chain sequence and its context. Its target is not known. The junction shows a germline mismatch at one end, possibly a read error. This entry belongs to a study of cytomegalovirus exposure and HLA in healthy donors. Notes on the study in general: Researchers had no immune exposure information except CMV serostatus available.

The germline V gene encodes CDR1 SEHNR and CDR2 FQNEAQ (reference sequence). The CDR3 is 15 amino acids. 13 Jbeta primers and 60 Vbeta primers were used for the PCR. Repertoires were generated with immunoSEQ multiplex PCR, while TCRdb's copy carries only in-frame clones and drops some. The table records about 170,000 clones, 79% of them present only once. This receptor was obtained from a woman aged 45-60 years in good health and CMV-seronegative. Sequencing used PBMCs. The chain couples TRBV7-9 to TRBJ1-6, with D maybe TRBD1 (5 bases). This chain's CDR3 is CSSSPVGGLGSPLHF. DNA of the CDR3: TGTTCCAGCAGCCCCGTCGGGGGGTTGGGGTCACCCCTCCACTTT.